This T cell receptor (beta chain) was sequenced in a study of cytomegalovirus exposure and HLA in healthy donors. It was with 60 Vbeta and 13 Jbeta primers that the PCR ran. Produced via immunoSEQ multiplex PCR; TCRdb's table is partial and in-frame only. This table has about 130,000 clones, just under 80% appearing once. Germline assignment: CDR1 MNHEY and CDR2 SVGAGI. Losses at the gene ends were 5 bases for V and 6 bases for J; bases not matched to a gene: 6. The CDR3 sequence is 13 residues long. The chain has TRBV6-5 and TRBJ1-1; 7 nucleotides agree with TRBD1. The specimen sequenced was PBMCs. The source is a young man in good health. In DNA, the CDR3 is TGTGCCAGCAGTACGACAGGGCTCGCTGAAGCTTTCTTT. It encodes CASSTTGLAEAFF.